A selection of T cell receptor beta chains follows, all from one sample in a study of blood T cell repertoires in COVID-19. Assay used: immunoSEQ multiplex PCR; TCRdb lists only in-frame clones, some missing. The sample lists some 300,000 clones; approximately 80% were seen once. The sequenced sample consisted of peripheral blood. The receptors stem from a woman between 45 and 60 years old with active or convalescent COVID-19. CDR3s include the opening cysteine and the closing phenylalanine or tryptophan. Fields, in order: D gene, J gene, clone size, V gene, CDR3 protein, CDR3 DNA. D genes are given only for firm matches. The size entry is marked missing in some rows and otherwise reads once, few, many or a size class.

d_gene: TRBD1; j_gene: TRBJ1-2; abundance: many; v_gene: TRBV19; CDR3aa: CASSRDREKGYTF; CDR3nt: TGTGCCAGTAGCAGGGACAGGGAGAAGGGCTACACCTTC
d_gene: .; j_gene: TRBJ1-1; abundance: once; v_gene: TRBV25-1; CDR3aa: CASSDQTRSLAEAFF; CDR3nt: TGTGCCAGCAGTGACCAGACCCGGAGCCTCGCTGAAGCTTTCTTT
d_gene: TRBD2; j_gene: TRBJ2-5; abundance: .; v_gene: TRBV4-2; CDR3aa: CASSPQRELPETQYF; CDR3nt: TGTGCCAGCAGCCCCCAGCGGGAGCTCCCAGAGACCCAGTACTTC
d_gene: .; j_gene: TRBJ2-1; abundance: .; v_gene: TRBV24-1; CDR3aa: CATSDSLAAEQFF; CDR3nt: TGTGCCACCAGTGATTCCTTAGCGGCAGAGCAGTTCTTC
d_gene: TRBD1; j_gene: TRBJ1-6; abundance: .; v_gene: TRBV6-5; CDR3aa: CASRTGSSYNSPLHF; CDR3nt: TGTGCCAGCAGGACAGGGAGCTCCTATAATTCACCCCTCCACTTT
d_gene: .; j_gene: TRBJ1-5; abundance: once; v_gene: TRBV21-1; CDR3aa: CATPTGRGNQPQHF; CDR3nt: TGTGCCACCCCCACCGGCCGGGGAAATCAGCCCCAGCATTTT
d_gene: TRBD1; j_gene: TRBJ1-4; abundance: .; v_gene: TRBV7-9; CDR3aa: CASSRGQNEKLFF; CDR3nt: TGTGCCAGCAGCAGGGGACAGAATGAAAAACTGTTTTTT
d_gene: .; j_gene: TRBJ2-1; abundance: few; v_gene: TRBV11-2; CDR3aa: CASSSGGLSYNEQFF; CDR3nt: TGTGCCAGCAGCTCCGGAGGTCTCTCCTACAATGAGCAGTTCTTC
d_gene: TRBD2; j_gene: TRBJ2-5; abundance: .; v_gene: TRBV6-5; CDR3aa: CASSWTGGVQETQYF; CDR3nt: TGTGCCAGCAGCTGGACGGGAGGGGTCCAAGAGACCCAGTACTTC
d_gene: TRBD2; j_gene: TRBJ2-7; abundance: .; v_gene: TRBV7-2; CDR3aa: CASSTSGRGLYEQYF; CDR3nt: TGTGCCAGCAGCACTAGCGGGAGGGGACTCTACGAGCAGTACTTC
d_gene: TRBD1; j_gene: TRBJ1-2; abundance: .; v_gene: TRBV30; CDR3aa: CAWSKDRAYGYTF; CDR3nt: TGTGCCTGGAGTAAGGACAGGGCCTATGGCTACACCTTC
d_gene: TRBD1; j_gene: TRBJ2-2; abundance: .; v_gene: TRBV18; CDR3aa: CASSQGQRYTGELFF; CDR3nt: TGTGCCAGCTCACAGGGACAGCGCTACACCGGGGAGCTGTTTTTT
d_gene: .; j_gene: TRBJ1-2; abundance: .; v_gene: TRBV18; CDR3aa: CASSPPQGSNYGYTF; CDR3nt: TGTGCCAGCTCACCACCGCAGGGTTCTAACTATGGCTACACCTTC
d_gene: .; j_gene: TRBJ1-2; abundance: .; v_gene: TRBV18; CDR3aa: CASSPFREMIDGYTF; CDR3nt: TGTGCCAGCTCACCATTCCGGGAGATGATCGATGGCTACACCTTC
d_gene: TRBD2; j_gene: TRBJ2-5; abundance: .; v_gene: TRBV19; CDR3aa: CASSRTSGGYQETQYF; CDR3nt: TGTGCCAGTAGTAGGACTAGCGGGGGGTACCAAGAGACCCAGTACTTC
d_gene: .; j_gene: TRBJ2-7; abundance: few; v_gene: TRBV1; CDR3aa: CTSSQGVRAENPYEQYF; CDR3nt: TGCACCAGCAGCCAAGGGGTCAGGGCGGAGAACCCATACGAGCAGTACTTC
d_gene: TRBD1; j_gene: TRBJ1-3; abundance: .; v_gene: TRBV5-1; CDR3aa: CASSLEGTVGNTIYF; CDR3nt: TGCGCCAGCAGCTTGGAGGGGACAGTGGGAAACACCATATATTTT
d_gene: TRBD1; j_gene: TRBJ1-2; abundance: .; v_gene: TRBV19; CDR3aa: CASSIPPRGKYGYTF; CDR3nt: TGTGCCAGTAGTATTCCTCCCAGGGGGAAGTATGGCTACACCTTC
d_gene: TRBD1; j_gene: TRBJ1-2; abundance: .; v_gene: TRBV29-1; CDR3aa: CSVDHPGTGEDYGYTF; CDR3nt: TGCAGCGTCGACCACCCCGGTACAGGGGAGGACTATGGCTACACCTTC
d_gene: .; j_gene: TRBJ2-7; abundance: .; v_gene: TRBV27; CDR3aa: CASSYEVSPGEQYF; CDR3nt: TGTGCCAGCAGTTACGAGGTCTCCCCGGGCGAGCAGTACTTC
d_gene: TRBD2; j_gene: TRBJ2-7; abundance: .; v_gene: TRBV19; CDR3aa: CASSIYTSGSYEQYF; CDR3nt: TGTGCCAGTAGTATATATACTAGCGGATCCTACGAGCAGTACTTC
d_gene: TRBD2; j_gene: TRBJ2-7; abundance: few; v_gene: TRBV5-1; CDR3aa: CASTAGGGGEQYF; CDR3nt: TGCGCCAGCACGGCGGGAGGGGGGGGCGAGCAGTACTTC
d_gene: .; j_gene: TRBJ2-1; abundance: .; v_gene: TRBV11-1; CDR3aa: CASSVRLTLTYNEQFF; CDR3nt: TGTGCCAGCAGCGTCCGACTAACCCTAACCTACAATGAGCAGTTCTTC
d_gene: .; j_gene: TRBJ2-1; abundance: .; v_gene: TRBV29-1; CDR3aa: CSVEGVGVNEQFF; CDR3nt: TGCAGCGTTGAAGGGGTAGGGGTCAATGAGCAGTTCTTC
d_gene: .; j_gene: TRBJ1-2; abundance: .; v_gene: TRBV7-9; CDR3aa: CASRSQGAYGYTF; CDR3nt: TGTGCCAGCAGATCACAGGGTGCCTATGGCTACACCTTC
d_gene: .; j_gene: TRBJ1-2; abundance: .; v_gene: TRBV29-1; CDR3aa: CSAALGFYYGYTF; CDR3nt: TGCAGCGCCGCCCTCGGGTTCTACTATGGCTACACCTTC
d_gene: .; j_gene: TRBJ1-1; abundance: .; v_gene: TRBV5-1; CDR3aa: CASSEMDSTEAFF; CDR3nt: TGCGCCAGCAGCGAGATGGACAGCACTGAAGCTTTCTTT
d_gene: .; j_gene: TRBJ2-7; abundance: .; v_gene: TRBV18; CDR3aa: CASSPLKGWLANRGYEQYF; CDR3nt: TGTGCCAGCTCACCACTTAAAGGGTGGCTAGCGAATCGGGGCTACGAGCAGTACTTC
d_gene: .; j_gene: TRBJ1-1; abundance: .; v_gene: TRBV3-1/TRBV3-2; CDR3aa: CASSQLGGLSEAFF; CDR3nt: TGTGCCAGCAGCCAATTGGGGGGGCTCTCTGAAGCTTTCTTT
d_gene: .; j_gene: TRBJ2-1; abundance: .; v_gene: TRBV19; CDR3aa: CASSITGTGSNEQFF; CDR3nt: TGTGCCAGTAGTATCACTGGGACTGGGAGCAATGAGCAGTTCTTC
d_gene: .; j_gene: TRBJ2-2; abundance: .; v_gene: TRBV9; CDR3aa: CASSVGADTGELFF; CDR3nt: TGTGCCAGCAGCGTTGGAGCGGACACCGGGGAGCTGTTTTTT
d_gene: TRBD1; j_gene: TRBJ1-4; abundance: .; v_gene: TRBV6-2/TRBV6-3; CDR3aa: CASSHYRDRLEKLFF; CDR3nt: TGTGCCAGCAGCCACTACCGGGACAGGTTAGAAAAACTGTTTTTT
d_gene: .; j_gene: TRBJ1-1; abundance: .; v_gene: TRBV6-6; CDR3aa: CASSPGSYNTEAFF; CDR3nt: TGTGCCAGCAGCCCTGGGAGTTACAACACTGAAGCTTTCTTT
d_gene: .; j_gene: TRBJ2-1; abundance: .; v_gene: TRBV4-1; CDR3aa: CASSQSSTSSYNEQFF; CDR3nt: TGCGCCAGCAGCCAGTCGTCGACTAGCTCCTACAATGAGCAGTTCTTC
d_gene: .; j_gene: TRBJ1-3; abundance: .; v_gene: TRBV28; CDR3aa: CASRGGRNTIYF; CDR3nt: TGTGCCAGCCGGGGGGGCAGAAACACCATATATTTT
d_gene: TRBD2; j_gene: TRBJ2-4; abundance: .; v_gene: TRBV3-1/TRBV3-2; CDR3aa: CASSQESSGSWNIQYF; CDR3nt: TGTGCCAGCAGCCAAGAGAGTAGCGGGAGTTGGAACATTCAGTACTTC
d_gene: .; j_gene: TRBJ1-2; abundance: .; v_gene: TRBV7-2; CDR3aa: CASSTRTGGYTF; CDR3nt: TGTGCCAGCAGCACGCGTACGGGAGGCTACACCTTC
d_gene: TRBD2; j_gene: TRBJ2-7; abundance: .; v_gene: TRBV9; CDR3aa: CASSVGPQEAGGFYEQYF; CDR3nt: TGTGCCAGCAGCGTAGGACCCCAAGAAGCGGGAGGTTTCTACGAGCAATACTTC
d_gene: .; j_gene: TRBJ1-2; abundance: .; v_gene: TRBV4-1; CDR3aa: CASSQDFPGAYGYTF; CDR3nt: TGCGCCAGCAGCCAAGATTTTCCAGGGGCTTATGGCTACACCTTC
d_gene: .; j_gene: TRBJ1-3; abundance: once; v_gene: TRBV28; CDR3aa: CASSGGTRSGNTIYF; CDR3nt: TGTGCCAGCAGTGGAGGGACTCGATCTGGAAACACCATATATTTT
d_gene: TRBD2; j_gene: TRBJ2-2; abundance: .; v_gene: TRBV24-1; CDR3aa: CATSDFETSGRFRTGELFF; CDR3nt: TGTGCCACCAGTGATTTTGAAACTAGCGGGAGATTTCGGACCGGGGAGCTGTTTTTT
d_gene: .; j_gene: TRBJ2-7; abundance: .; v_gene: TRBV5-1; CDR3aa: CASSRNGANEQYF; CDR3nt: TGCGCCAGCAGCCGGAATGGGGCAAACGAGCAGTACTTC
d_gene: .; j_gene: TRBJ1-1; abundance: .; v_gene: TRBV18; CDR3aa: CASSPLRGLGTEAFF; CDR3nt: TGTGCCAGCTCACCACTGCGGGGGCTTGGCACTGAAGCTTTCTTT
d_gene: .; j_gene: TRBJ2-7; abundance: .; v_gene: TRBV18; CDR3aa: CASSRAGSSYEQYF; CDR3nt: TGTGCCAGCTCAAGAGCGGGTTCCTCCTACGAGCAGTACTTC
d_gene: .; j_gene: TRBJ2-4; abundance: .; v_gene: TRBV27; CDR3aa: CASSLGLAEVAKNIQYF; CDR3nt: TGTGCCAGCAGTTTAGGGCTAGCAGAAGTAGCCAAAAACATTCAGTACTTC
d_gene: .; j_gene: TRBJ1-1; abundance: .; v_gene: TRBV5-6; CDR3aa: CASSLVVQNTEAFF; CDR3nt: TGTGCCAGCAGCTTGGTAGTCCAGAACACTGAAGCTTTCTTT
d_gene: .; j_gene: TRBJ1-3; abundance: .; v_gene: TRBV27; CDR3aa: CASSFGPAGNTIYF; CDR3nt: TGTGCCAGCAGTTTTGGGCCGGCTGGAAACACCATATATTTT
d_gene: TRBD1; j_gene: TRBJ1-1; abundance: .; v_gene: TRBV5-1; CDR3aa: CASSSGTAHVNTEAFF; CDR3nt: TGCGCCAGCAGCTCAGGGACAGCCCACGTGAACACTGAAGCTTTCTTT
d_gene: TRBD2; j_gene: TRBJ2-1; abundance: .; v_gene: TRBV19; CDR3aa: CASTSPGTSYNEQFF; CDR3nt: TGTGCCAGTACGTCACCCGGGACTAGCTACAATGAGCAGTTCTTC
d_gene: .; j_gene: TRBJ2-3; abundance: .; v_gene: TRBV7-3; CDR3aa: CASSLSSTDTQYF; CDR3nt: TGTGCCAGCAGCTTATCTAGCACAGATACGCAGTATTTT
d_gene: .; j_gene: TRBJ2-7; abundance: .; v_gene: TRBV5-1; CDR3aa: CASSLTAYEQYF; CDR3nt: TGCGCCAGCAGCCTGACAGCCTACGAGCAGTACTTC
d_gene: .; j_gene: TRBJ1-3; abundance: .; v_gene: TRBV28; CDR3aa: CASMGGGVSGNTIYF; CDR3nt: TGTGCCAGTATGGGGGGGGGAGTCTCTGGAAACACCATATATTTT
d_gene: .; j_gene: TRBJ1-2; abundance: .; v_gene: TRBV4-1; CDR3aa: CASSQAGVVDYGYTF; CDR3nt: TGCGCCAGCAGCCAAGCCGGGGTTGTGGACTATGGCTACACCTTC
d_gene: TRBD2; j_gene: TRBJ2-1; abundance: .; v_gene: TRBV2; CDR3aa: CASSVLAGGAYNEQFF; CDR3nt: TGTGCCAGCAGTGTCCTAGCGGGAGGGGCCTACAATGAGCAGTTCTTC